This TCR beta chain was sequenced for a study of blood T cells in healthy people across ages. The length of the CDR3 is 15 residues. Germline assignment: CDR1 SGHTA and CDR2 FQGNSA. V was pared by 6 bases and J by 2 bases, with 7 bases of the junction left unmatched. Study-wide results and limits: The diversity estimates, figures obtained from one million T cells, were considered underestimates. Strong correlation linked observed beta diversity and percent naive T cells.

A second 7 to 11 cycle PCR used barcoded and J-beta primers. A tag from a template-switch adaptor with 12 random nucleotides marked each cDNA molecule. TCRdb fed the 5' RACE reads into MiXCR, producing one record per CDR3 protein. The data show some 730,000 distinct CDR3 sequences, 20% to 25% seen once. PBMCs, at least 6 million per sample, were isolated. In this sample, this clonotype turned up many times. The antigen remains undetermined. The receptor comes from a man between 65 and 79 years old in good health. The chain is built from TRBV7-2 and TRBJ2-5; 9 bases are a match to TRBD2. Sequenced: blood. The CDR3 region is CASRDGLARQETQYF. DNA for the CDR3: TGTGCCAGCAGAGATGGACTAGCGAGACAAGAGACCCAGTACTTC.